These 5 T cell receptor beta chains were sequenced from one sample in a study of human T cells and chemical hapten exposure. MiXCR, run by TCRdb on the RACE reads, gives a single entry per CDR3 protein. The table shows about 65,000 distinct CDR3 sequences, with under 7.5% occurring only once. Noted time point: healthy volunteer bleed at 6 weeks. Total RNA was extracted from unfractionated whole blood. Material: whole blood. All receptors come from a female donor in good health. Some clones in this sample may be carry-over from other donors' samples.

V usage is TRBV5-1 and J usage is TRBJ2-3; D perhaps matches TRBD1 (6 bases). Trimming took 2 bases from V and 6 from J, leaving 16 bases between them. Germline CDR1 is SGHRS and CDR2 is YFSETQ. This CDR3 contains 15 residues. CDR3 residues: CASSFWAGVLDTQYF. Written as DNA, the CDR3 is TGCGCCAGCAGCTTTTGGGCAGGGGTCTTGGATACGCAGTATTTT.

This clonotype was picked up a small number of times. The chain employs TRBV6-6 and TRBJ2-5; 7 bases agree with TRBD2. There are 15 residues in the CDR3. The trim removed 6 bases at V and 2 bases at J, leaving 9 bases unmatched. Germline CDR1 is MNHNY and CDR2 is SVGAGI (reference sequence). The CDR3 DNA is TGTGCCAGCAGACGCGGGGAGGGGCGGCAAGAGACCCAGTACTTC. This translates into CASRRGEGRQETQYF.

This rearrangement joins TRBV5-5 to TRBJ1-4, with D unresolved. The V and J ends lost 4 bases and 8 bases respectively, with 12 bases between them. The CDR3 has 13 residues. Germline CDR1 and CDR2: SGHKS and YYEKEE (reference sequence). The CDR3 loop is CASSLSKEEKLFF. CDR3 in DNA: TGTGCCAGCAGCCTGTCGAAGGAGGAAAAACTGTTTTTT.

This clonotype was detected many times. The rearrangement joins TRBV6-1 to TRBJ2-5; unclear D gene. CDR3 length: 14 residues. The germline V gene has CDR1 MNHNS and CDR2 SASEGT. The ends were cut back, 7 bases at V and 1 base at J, with 13 bases in the middle. CDR3 bases: TGTGCCAGCATCCTTGACGGCCTCCAAGAGACCCAGTACTTC. This codes for CASILDGLQETQYF.

The table lists this clonotype with many counts. J is TRBJ2-7 and V is TRBV6-1, with 9 positions matching TRBD1. The V segment lost 5 bases and the J segment 7 bases; nucleotides outside the gene matches: 9. Germline assignment: CDR1 MNHNS and CDR2 SASEGT. This CDR3 comprises 14 residues. CDR3 sequence (DNA): TGTGCCAGCAGTAAACAGGGGGCAAAGGATGAGCAGTACTTC. Amino acids: CASSKQGAKDEQYF.